This TCR beta chain comes out of a study of graft-versus-host responses after intestinal transplantation (dated by TCRdb to 2020 to 2023). For the study in its entirety: The transplants that recipients received were multivisceral, liver-intestinal, or isolated intestinal. Anti-thymocyte globulin induction was given to all recipients, followed by maintenance tacrolimus and steroids for roughly 3 years. Graft-versus-host and host-versus-graft alloreactive T cell clones were tracked in the graft, circulation and bone marrow after intestinal transplantation using bulk TCR-beta CDR3 sequencing. Alloreactive clones were identified by sequencing pre-transplant mixed lymphocyte reaction products and comparing them with unstimulated pre-transplant donor and recipient T cells. Of the 20 to 25 intestinal transplant recipients enrolled in the cohort, one of whom was a retransplant, a few patients without pretransplant specimens were excluded. Donor T cell macrochimerism was defined as a peak of at least 4% donor T cells among recipient peripheral blood mononuclear cells. Instead of going to the commercial service, samples from a few later patients were sequenced in-house on an Illumina MiSeq and processed with MiXCR. Study-wide conclusions, independent of this receptor: GvH clones were found in recipient bone marrow, and some of the GvH clones appeared earlier in ileal mucosa or blood, which is consistent with an intestinal mucosal origin. The relatively low number and heterogeneity of intestinal transplant patients limited the conclusions. Early after transplant, peak levels of circulating GvH clones were found to be associated with declines in HvG clones. In the allografts of patients with donor T cell macrochimerism, GvH to HvG T cell clonal ratios were high.

Germline trimming: 4 bases from V, 4 bases from J; junction bases outside gene matches: 6. The CDR3 sequence holds 16 residues, the cysteine and phenylalanine included. Of the read, only the CDR3 DNA is kept; its 48 bases are in frame from base 1. The germline V gene supplies CDR1 SGHDT and CDR2 YYEEEE. Blood samples were collected up to 4 times in the first month after transplant and then at least monthly when available. The method was the immunoSEQ multiplex PCR assay. For most patients, genomic DNA was subjected to high-throughput TCR-beta CDR3 sequencing by Adaptive Biotechnologies. The paper's data handling went like this. Adaptive's ImmunoSEQ software supplied the TCR sequencing data for around 19 patients, while MiXCR and VDJtools were used to process three other patients. CDR3 nucleotide sequences shared between donor and recipient were removed because their origin could not be assigned. To count as alloreactive, a clone needed at least 2-fold expansion over unstimulated cells and a minimum CFSE-low frequency of 0.002% (template counts) or 0.001% (read counts). Mappable clones were those detected in sequenced pre-transplant spleen, lymph node, or MLR CFSE-low populations of the donor or recipient. Cumulative frequency of alloreactive clones was calculated as a percentage of all sequences weighted by copy number. The table comes from immuneACCESS by way of TCRdb, which keeps in-frame sequences with V and J called. Part of the clones is missing from these tables; in studies checked, under half for an unresolved V gene and the rest for unknown reasons. The V and J calls and clone size were taken over from that table, and D and trimming were inferred from the DNA. This sample comprises more than 20,000 clones, roughly 87% of them detected only once. The ten largest make up 5% to 6.5% of the sample.

On this clone itself: Which antigen it targets is not known. Within one base of it there is no much larger clone, and no base qualities were kept.

The sequence is built from TRBV5-6 and TRBJ1-6, and TRBD1 matches 9 of the central bases. The sequence was collected from a human patient who received an intestinal transplant, so some T cells may come from the graft donor. Sample: PBMCs, taken around 65 days after intestinal transplantation. The DNA reads TGTGCCAGCAGCCCACCGGGACAGGGTTATAATTCACCCCTCCACTTT. It translates to CASSPPGQGYNSPLHF. The variable domain in full, with residues beyond the CDR3 obtained from the reference TRBV5-6 and TRBJ1-6 genes, is DAGVTQSPTHLIKTRGQQVTLRCSPKSGHDTVSWYQQALGQGPQFIFQYYEEEERQRGNFPDRFSGHQFPNYSSELNVNALLLGDSALYLCASSPPGQGYNSPLHFGNGTRLTVT.